Below, 30 T cell receptor beta chains from the same sample are listed, as sequenced in a study of shared clonotypes between healthy human individuals (dated by TCRdb to about 2020). Libraries were prepared through the immunoSEQ multiplex PCR assay. The table was pulled from immuneACCESS by TCRdb, which kept in-frame rearrangements only. Such tables lose some clones; where checked, under half of the loss comes from unresolved V genes, and the rest has no known cause. This sample has around 120,000 clones in its table, and about 70% of those were observed once. The ten largest clonotypes hold roughly 22% of the sample. The source material was memory CD8+ T cells sorted from blood. The sample's cell subset or site label, decoded: CD45RO+ cells pooled with CCR7-negative TemRA cells. These receptors all stem from a woman aged 25 to 39 in good health.

This chain uses TRBV7-3 with TRBJ2-1; TRBD2 aligns across 10 bases. V was clipped by 2 bases and J by 5 bases; unmatched bases: 3. The CDR3 runs 15 residues. The germline V gene encodes CDR1 SGHTA and CDR2 FQGTGA. CDR3 coding DNA: TGTGCCAGCAGCTTACTAGCGGGAGTCCACAATGAGCAGTTCTTC. Translated: CASSLLAGVHNEQFF. The complete variable domain, with remaining parts taken from reference TRBV7-3 and TRBJ2-1, reads GAGVSQTPSNKVTEKGKYVELRCDPISGHTALYWYRQSLGQGPEFLIYFQGTGAADDSGLPNDRFFAVRPEGSVSTLKIQRTERGDSAVYLCASSLLAGVHNEQFFGPGTRLTVL.

On this clone itself: Compared with germline, one end of the junction differs, possibly owing to a read error. The chain has TRBV29-1 and TRBJ2-1, with TRBD1 matching 8 bases. Per germline, CDR1 SQVTM and CDR2 ANQGSEA. This CDR3 spans 14 amino acids. The CDR3 nucleotides read TGCAGCGTCGAAGGACAGGGCGATGGCAATGAGCAGTTCTTC. It specifies CSVEGQGDGNEQFF.

The chain combines TRBV25-1 with TRBJ1-2; D gene ambiguous. The CDR3 totals 14 residues. Trimming took off 1 base at V and 4 bases at J, with 10 bases between the two ends. Germline V gene sequence: CDR1 MGHDK, CDR2 SYGVNS. Here the CDR3 reads CASSESIGIYGYTF. DNA for the CDR3: TGTGCCAGCAGTGAATCTATAGGAATCTATGGCTACACCTTC.

The chain couples TRBV2 to TRBJ2-3, with TRBD1 matching over 8 bases. After removal of 7 bases from V and 3 bases from J, the junction contained 9 bases not matched to a gene. The CDR3 runs to 15 residues. Looked up from germline, CDR1 is SNHLY and CDR2 is FYNNEI. The CDR3 coding sequence is TGTGCCAGCACTAAGAGGACAGGGAGAACAGATACGCAGTATTTT. This encodes CASTKRTGRTDTQYF.

The V gene is TRBV6-1, the J gene TRBJ2-7; D ambiguous. V was cut by 4 bases and J by 3 bases, with 13 bases left in between. The CDR3 sequence is 14 residues long. Germline lookup yields CDR1 MNHNS and CDR2 SASEGT. The CDR3 loop is CASSAHAARYEQYF. In nucleotides, the CDR3 is TGTGCCAGCAGTGCTCATGCAGCACGCTACGAGCAGTACTTC.

In its sample, this clone was seen once. The V and J genes are TRBV2 and TRBJ2-2; a weak D match, TRBD1 (5 bases). Trimming cost V 4 bases and J 6 bases, with 15 bases left between them. There are 15 residues in the CDR3. Germline V CDR1 and CDR2: SNHLY, FYNNEI. CDR3 in amino acids: CASSAGRVLPGELFF. CDR3 coding DNA: TGTGCCAGCAGTGCGGGCAGGGTTTTACCCGGGGAGCTGTTTTTT.

V gene TRBV29-1 combines with J gene TRBJ2-3; D call uncertain. This CDR3 region has 10 residues. Trimming removed 3 bases from V and 3 bases from J, with 1 base in between. CDR1 SQVTM and CDR2 ANQGSEA come from the germline V gene. The CDR3 sequence: CSVETDTQYF. The DNA for the CDR3 is TGCAGCGTTGAGACAGATACGCAGTATTTT.

The chain is built from TRBV2 and TRBJ1-1; D ambiguous. V lost 8 bases to trimming and J lost 3 bases, with 16 bases between them. The CDR3 runs 14 residues. Germline loops: CDR1 SNHLY, CDR2 FYNNEI. The CDR3 nucleotides are TGTGCCAGCTGGCTCCGGCCCCGTGACACTGAAGCTTTCTTT. Encoded protein: CASWLRPRDTEAFF.

The gene calls are TRBV5-6 and TRBJ2-1; perhaps D is TRBD1 or TRBD2 (5 bases each). Trimming pared 2 bases from V and 7 bases from J, leaving 10 bases between. The CDR3 is 13 amino acids. Per the germline V gene, CDR1 is SGHDT and CDR2 is YYEEEE. The CDR3 loop reads CASSFGGTNEQFF. The CDR3 nucleotides are TGTGCCAGCAGCTTTGGTGGGACGAATGAGCAGTTCTTC.

The chain couples TRBV11-2 to TRBJ2-5; no definite D call. CDR3 length: 15 amino acids. Trimming stripped 4 bases from V and 3 bases from J, with 15 bases between. Per germline, CDR1 SGHAT and CDR2 FQNNGV. CDR3 amino acids: CASSSHIRTEETQYF. The CDR3 DNA is TGTGCCAGCAGCTCCCACATCCGGACGGAAGAGACCCAGTACTTC.

V and J are TRBV27 and TRBJ2-7; D is uncertain. Germline V gives CDR1 MNHEY, CDR2 SMNVEV (reference sequence). The CDR3 has 14 residues. Trimming removed 5 bases from V and 2 bases from J, with 13 bases in between. This CDR3 reads CASSPLGSTYEQYF. The CDR3 nucleotides read TGTGCCAGCAGTCCCCTCGGGTCCACCTACGAGCAGTACTTC.

The V call is TRBV2, the J call TRBJ1-2; D remains ambiguous. Trimming cost V 6 bases and J 6 bases, with 17 bases left between them. The CDR3 runs 14 residues. The germline V gene has CDR1 SNHLY and CDR2 FYNNEI. Here the CDR3 DNA reads TGTGCCAGCAGGGCCGTCGTCCGGAATGATGGCTACACCTTC. Encoded protein: CASRAVVRNDGYTF.

As DNA, the CDR3 is TGCACCAGCAGCCAAGTCAGATACAGGGTACGTAATCAGCCCCAGCATTTT. Protein: CTSSQVRYRVRNQPQHF. The chain employs TRBV1 and TRBJ1-5; TRBD1 is the table's D call and was not checked against the DNA. TRBV1 is flagged as a pseudogene. The CDR3 is made up of 17 amino acids.

This sequence joins TRBV5-1 and TRBJ2-1, with a tentative D call TRBD1 (6 bases). Germline assignment: CDR1 SGHRS and CDR2 YFSETQ. The CDR3 is made up of 15 amino acids. Trimming pared 0 bases from V and 3 bases from J, leaving 10 bases between. CDR3 protein: CASSLEQGHYNEQFF. The CDR3 nucleotides are TGCGCCAGCAGCTTGGAGCAGGGACACTACAATGAGCAGTTCTTC. Based on the CDR3 plus reference TRBV5-1 and TRBJ2-1, the full variable domain is KAGVTQTPRYLIKTRGQQVTLSCSPISGHRSVSWYQQTPGQGLQFLFEYFSETQRNKGNFPGRFSGRQFSNSRSEMNVSTLELGDSALYLCASSLEQGHYNEQFFGPGTRLTVL.

The V call is TRBV7-9, the J call TRBJ2-6, with 10 bases lining up with TRBD1. The CDR3 consists of 19 residues. The V and J ends lost 5 bases and 0 bases, in that order; junction bases with no gene match: 10. Germline loops: CDR1 SEHNR, CDR2 FQNEAQ (reference sequence). This CDR3 is CASSRGGQGIFSGANVLTF. CDR3 bases: TGTGCCAGCAGCCGTGGGGGACAGGGGATTTTCTCTGGGGCCAACGTCCTGACTTTC. The full variable domain, its missing parts supplied by reference TRBV7-9 and TRBJ2-6, is DTGVSQNPRHKITKRGQNVTFRCDPISEHNRLYWYRQTLGQGPEFLTYFQNEAQLEKSRLLSDRFSAERPKGSFSTLEIQRTEQGDSAMYLCASSRGGQGIFSGANVLTFGAGSRLTVL.

This clone came up many times. The chain is built from TRBV27 and TRBJ2-3, with a weak D call TRBD2 (6 bases). The CDR3 loop spans 15 amino acids. V lost 6 bases, J lost 2 bases, and 15 bases lay in between. The V gene's germline CDR1 is MNHEY and CDR2 SMNVEV (reference sequence). The CDR3 bases are TGTGCCAGCAGCGGTCAGCGGGCGGTCACAGATACGCAGTATTTT. It encodes CASSGQRAVTDTQYF.

V usage is TRBV5-6 and J usage is TRBJ2-5; D unclear. With the DNA end fitting TRBJ2-7 better, the J assignment may be wrong. Germline V CDR1 and CDR2: SGHDT, YYEEEE. The CDR3 length is 12 residues. The CDR3 loop is CASSQSSYEQYF. The CDR3 bases are TGTGCCAGCAGCCAAAGCTCCTACGAGCAGTACTTC.

This chain links TRBV4-1 with TRBJ1-2, with a possible D match to TRBD1 (5 bases). The CDR3 loop spans 18 amino acids. CDR1 is MGHRA and CDR2 is YSYEKL in the germline V gene. V dropped 1 base and J dropped 3 bases, with 21 bases sitting between them. The CDR3 reads CASSQGRNGAGFDYGYTF. The CDR3 bases are TGCGCCAGCAGCCAAGGACGTAACGGGGCAGGGTTCGACTATGGCTACACCTTC.

Many counts were recorded for this clone. This rearrangement joins TRBV2 to TRBJ2-1; D not resolved. The CDR3 runs 13 residues. Germline V gene lookup returns CDR1 SNHLY and CDR2 FYNNEI. Trimming removed 7 bases at V and 7 bases at J, with 14 bases between. The CDR3 coding sequence is TGTGCCAGCACCCCGGGCGATGGGAATGAGCAGTTCTTC. This translates into CASTPGDGNEQFF.

The CDR3 here is CASSTGLAGGNQETQYF. The CDR3 nucleotides read TGTGCCAGCAGTACGGGACTAGCGGGAGGCAACCAAGAGACCCAGTACTTC. V and J are TRBV27 and TRBJ2-5; 15 bases align to TRBD2. Looked up from germline, CDR1 is MNHEY and CDR2 is SMNVEV (reference sequence). The CDR3 runs to 17 residues. V lost 5 bases and J lost 0; bases outside the gene matches: 4.

This clone was seen more than once but under ten times. This chain joins TRBV7-2 and TRBJ1-2; D remains ambiguous. CDR1 is SGHTA and CDR2 is FQGNSA in the germline V gene. The V end lost 5 bases, the J end lost 4 bases, and 17 bases lay between the germline ends. The CDR3 covers 15 residues. CDR3 DNA: TGTGCCAGCAGCCAGAGGACTACCTCCGGCTATGGCTACACCTTC. As protein: CASSQRTTSGYGYTF.

The chain couples TRBV2 to TRBJ2-7; D is tentatively TRBD1 or TRBD2 (5 bases each). V gave up 10 bases and J gave up 7 bases, with 17 bases separating them. The germline V gene has CDR1 SNHLY and CDR2 FYNNEI. This CDR3 spans 12 amino acids. This CDR3 reads CATGASSWEQYF. In DNA form, the CDR3 reads TGTGCCACCGGGGCCTCTTCTTGGGAGCAGTACTTC.

Details on this clone: The sample carries other DNA sequences with the same CDR3. The CDR3 DNA follows: TGCGCCAGCAGCTTGGGAGGGAGTACCTACAATGAGCAGTTCTTC. Its protein product is CASSLGGSTYNEQFF. V and J are TRBV5-1 and TRBJ2-1; tentatively, D is TRBD2 (5 bases). The CDR3 is 15 residues long. Germline CDR1 and CDR2: SGHRS and YFSETQ. Trimming removed 0 bases from V and 2 bases from J, with 9 bases in between. Supplemented by reference TRBV5-1 and TRBJ2-1, the full variable domain reads KAGVTQTPRYLIKTRGQQVTLSCSPISGHRSVSWYQQTPGQGLQFLFEYFSETQRNKGNFPGRFSGRQFSNSRSEMNVSTLELGDSALYLCASSLGGSTYNEQFFGPGTRLTVL.

This clone appeared once. The chain uses TRBV27 and TRBJ2-7, with 9 bases matching TRBD1. From germline, CDR1 is MNHEY and CDR2 SMNVEV (reference sequence). V lost 6 bases, J lost 0 bases, and 9 bases stayed unmatched. There are 16 residues in the CDR3. CDR3 DNA: TGTGCCAGCAGACCCTGGGGACAGGGATTCTCCTACGAGCAGTACTTC. Translation: CASRPWGQGFSYEQYF.

This clone was recorded once. The rearrangement uses TRBV7-9 and TRBJ2-7; D is unresolved. CDR1 is SEHNR and CDR2 is FQNEAQ in the germline V gene (reference sequence). Trimming took 5 bases from V and 3 from J, leaving 20 bases between them. The CDR3 is 16 residues long. The CDR3 is CASSREKLLTLYEQYF. The CDR3 DNA sequence: TGTGCCAGCAGCCGCGAAAAGCTCCTAACCCTCTACGAGCAGTACTTC.

V is TRBV15 and J is TRBJ2-3; 8 nucleotides align to TRBD2. CDR1 and CDR2 (germline): LNHNV, YYDKDF (reference sequence). The CDR3 consists of 15 residues. J lost 3 bases, V lost 3 bases, and 5 bases had no gene match. This chain's CDR3 is CATSRSLAGTDTQYF. For the CDR3, the DNA is TGTGCCACCAGCAGGAGTTTAGCGGGAACAGATACGCAGTATTTT.

The chain combines TRBV14 with TRBJ2-1; D might be TRBD1 or TRBD2, each matching 5 bases. Deletions cut 5 bases from V and 6 bases from J, with 14 bases between. The CDR3 is 14 amino acids. CDR1 is SGHDN and CDR2 is FVKESK in the germline V gene. The CDR3 DNA follows: TGTGCCAGCAGCGGGGATCCCGGGACCAATGAGCAGTTCTTC. Protein sequence: CASSGDPGTNEQFF. Supplemented by reference TRBV14 and TRBJ2-1, the full variable domain reads EAGVTQFPSHSVIEKGQTVTLRCDPISGHDNLYWYRRVMGKEIKFLLHFVKESKQDESGMPNNRFLAERTGGTYSTLKVQPAELEDSGVYFCASSGDPGTNEQFFGPGTRLTVL.

This clone was counted once. The chain's CDR3 is CASSESLGSNHEQYF. The CDR3 DNA is TGTGCCAGCAGTGAGTCTTTAGGGTCTAACCACGAGCAGTACTTC. V usage is TRBV2 and J usage is TRBJ2-7; D gene unclear. The germline V gene has CDR1 SNHLY and CDR2 FYNNEI. The V and J ends lost 3 bases and 5 bases respectively, with 17 bases between them. This CDR3 is built from 15 residues.

The V call is TRBV5-6, the J call TRBJ2-3; D might be TRBD2 (6 bases). The CDR3 has 15 residues. V lost 4 bases to trimming and J lost 1 base, with 13 bases between them. Per the germline V gene, CDR1 is SGHDT and CDR2 is YYEEEE. CDR3 amino acids: CASSIRELGTDTQYF. The CDR3 region has the DNA TGTGCCAGCAGCATCCGGGAGCTTGGCACAGATACGCAGTATTTT.

The V and J genes are TRBV11-2 and TRBJ1-2; perhaps TRBD1 as D (5 bases). The CDR3 loop spans 14 amino acids. Germline CDR1 and CDR2: SGHAT and FQNNGV. V gave up 5 bases and J gave up 4 bases, with 14 bases separating them. The CDR3 nucleotides are TGTGCCAGCAGCGTCGGCAGGGCCCTCTATGGCTACACCTTC. It is translated as CASSVGRALYGYTF.